Shown below are 14 T cell receptor beta chains from a single sample sequenced in a study of T cell responses to AZD1222 COVID-19 vaccine. Libraries were prepared by immunoSEQ multiplex PCR; TCRdb keeps only in-frame clonotypes and omits some of them. Among under 200,000 clones listed, approximately 91% were seen once. Specimen: peripheral blood, collected on day 0 of AZD1222 vaccination. The receptors come from an adult in good health.

CDR3 amino acids: CASSQRLGPSNQPQHF. As DNA, the CDR3 is TGCGCCAGCAGCCAAAGACTGGGCCCCAGCAATCAGCCCCAGCATTTT. This chain uses TRBV4-3 with TRBJ1-5; no clear D. This CDR3 region has 16 residues. Trimming pared 2 bases from V and 1 base from J, leaving 12 bases between. Germline V gene lookup returns CDR1 LGHNA and CDR2 YSLEER.

The V and J genes are TRBV27 and TRBJ1-2; 7 positions agree with TRBD1. V lost 3 bases and J lost 3; bases outside the gene matches: 10. Germline V gives CDR1 MNHEY, CDR2 SMNVEV (reference sequence). This CDR3 is 16 amino acids long. The CDR3 nucleotides are TGTGCCAGCAGTTTCGCCCCAGGGACAGACCACTATGGCTACACCTTC. Amino acids: CASSFAPGTDHYGYTF.

DNA for the CDR3: TGTGCCAGCACAGGGCAGGCGCAAGGAGACTATGGCTACACCTTC. Its translation is CASTGQAQGDYGYTF. V is TRBV2 and J is TRBJ1-2, with a possible D match to TRBD1 (5 bases). The CDR3 consists of 15 residues. Germline values: CDR1 SNHLY, CDR2 FYNNEI. The V end was cut by 7 bases, the J end by 3 bases, with 18 bases between.

This sequence joins TRBV25-1 and TRBJ2-7; D could derive from TRBD1 or TRBD2 (5 bases each). Per the germline V gene, CDR1 is MGHDK and CDR2 is SYGVNS. V was trimmed by 3 bases and J by 4 bases, leaving 7 bases between them. CDR3 length equals 12 residues. The CDR3 reads CASSDWGYEQYF. The CDR3 region has the DNA TGTGCCAGCAGTGACTGGGGGTACGAGCAGTACTTC.

This rearrangement joins TRBV13 to TRBJ1-6; 7 positions agree with TRBD1. The CDR3 length is 17 residues. V dropped 5 bases and J dropped 3; count of bases not matched to a gene: 10. CDR1 and CDR2 from the germline V gene are PRHDT and FYEKMQ (reference sequence). CDR3 residues: CASSVTTGLIYNSPLHF. The CDR3 DNA is TGTGCCAGCAGCGTTACGACAGGGTTGATCTATAATTCACCCCTCCACTTT.

The J gene is TRBJ1-4, the V gene TRBV10-3; 9 nucleotides match TRBD1. V was pared by 3 bases and J by 8 bases, with 7 bases of the junction left unmatched. The V gene's germline CDR1 is ENHRY and CDR2 SYGVKD. CDR3 size: 15 residues. CDR3 nucleotides: TGTGCCATCAGTGACCTGGGACAGGGAAACGAAAAACTGTTTTTT. Its protein product is CAISDLGQGNEKLFF.

The V and J genes are TRBV4-1 and TRBJ1-5; a weak D match, TRBD1 (6 bases). The germline CDR1 and CDR2 sequences are MGHRA and YSYEKL. The ends were cut back, 0 bases at V and 6 bases at J, with 9 bases in the middle. This CDR3 region has 14 residues. CDR3 amino acids: CASSQDQGTQPQHF. CDR3 DNA: TGCGCCAGCAGCCAAGACCAGGGGACTCAGCCCCAGCATTTT.

The chain is built from TRBV5-1 and TRBJ1-1; a weak D match, TRBD1 (5 bases). CDR3 size: 15 residues. The V end was cut by 0 bases, the J end by 4 bases, with 13 bases between. The V gene's germline CDR1 is SGHRS and CDR2 YFSETQ. Here the CDR3 reads CASSLEMGEGTEAFF. CDR3 in DNA: TGCGCCAGCAGCTTGGAGATGGGGGAAGGCACTGAAGCTTTCTTT.

The chain employs TRBV3-1 (or the pseudogene TRBV3-2) and TRBJ2-1; TRBD1 aligns across 7 bases. With 5 bases clipped from V and 3 bases from J, the junction kept 4 bases outside the gene matches. This CDR3 contains 14 residues. Germline V gene lookup returns CDR1 LGHDT and CDR2 YNNKEL (reference sequence). The CDR3 region is CASSSGQLYNEQFF. The DNA of the CDR3 is TGTGCCAGCAGCTCGGGACAGCTCTACAATGAGCAGTTCTTC.

The chain joins TRBV19 to TRBJ2-2; D is undetermined. With 6 bases removed from V and 6 bases from J, the gap between germline ends came to 26 bases. From germline, CDR1 is LNHDA and CDR2 SQIVND (reference sequence). This CDR3 contains 18 residues. The CDR3: CASRLIFQPRQGPGELFF. CDR3 nucleotides: TGTGCCAGTAGACTTATCTTCCAACCGAGACAAGGCCCCGGGGAGCTGTTTTTT.

The rearrangement joins TRBV10-2 to TRBJ2-2; weak D call: TRBD1 (6 bases). In germline, CDR1 is WSHSY, CDR2 SAAADI. The length of the CDR3 is 16 residues. Trimming shortened V by 5 bases and J by 1 base, and 14 bases separated the two germline ends. DNA for the CDR3: TGCGCCAGCAGTACCCCCAGGGGTCAGAACACCGGGGAGCTGTTTTTT. Amino acids: CASSTPRGQNTGELFF.

The genes are TRBV2 and TRBJ1-4; D might be TRBD1 (6 bases). This CDR3 is built from 14 residues. Trimming cost V 6 bases and J 4 bases, with 12 bases left between them. Germline assignment: CDR1 SNHLY and CDR2 FYNNEI. CDR3 loop: CASRVQGRNEKLFF. The CDR3 DNA reads as TGTGCCAGCAGAGTACAGGGCCGTAATGAAAAACTGTTTTTT.

The chain combines TRBV5-1 with TRBJ2-1, with 8 nucleotides matching TRBD2. The germline gives CDR1 SGHRS, CDR2 YFSETQ. CDR3 length: 17 amino acids. V was clipped by 1 base and J by 2 bases; unmatched bases: 8. CDR3 sequence (DNA): TGCGCCAGCAGCTTGCTCGCCGGGACTAGTCCCTACAATGAGCAGTTCTTC. Translating gives CASSLLAGTSPYNEQFF.

The rearrangement joins TRBV6-4 to TRBJ2-2, with TRBD1 as a possible D gene (6 bases). Germline values: CDR1 MRHNA, CDR2 SNTAGT. The CDR3 length is 18 residues. V lost 0 bases and J lost 0, with 14 bases in between. This chain's CDR3 is CASSDSQGLGTNTGELFF. CDR3 sequence (DNA): TGTGCCAGCAGTGACTCTCAGGGGCTAGGGACGAACACCGGGGAGCTGTTTTTT.